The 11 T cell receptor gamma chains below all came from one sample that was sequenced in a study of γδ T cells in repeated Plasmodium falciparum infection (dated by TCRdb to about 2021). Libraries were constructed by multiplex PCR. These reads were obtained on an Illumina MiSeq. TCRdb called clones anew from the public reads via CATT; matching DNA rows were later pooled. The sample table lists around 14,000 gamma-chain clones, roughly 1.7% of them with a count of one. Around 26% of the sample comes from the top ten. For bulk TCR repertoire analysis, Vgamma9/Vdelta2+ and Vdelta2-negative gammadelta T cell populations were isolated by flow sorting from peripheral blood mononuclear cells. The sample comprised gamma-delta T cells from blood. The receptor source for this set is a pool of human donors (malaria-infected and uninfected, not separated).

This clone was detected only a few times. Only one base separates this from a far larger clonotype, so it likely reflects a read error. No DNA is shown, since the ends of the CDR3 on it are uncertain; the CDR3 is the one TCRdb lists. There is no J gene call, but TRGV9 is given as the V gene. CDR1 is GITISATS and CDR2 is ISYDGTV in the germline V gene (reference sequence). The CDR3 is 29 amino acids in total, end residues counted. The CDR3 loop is CALWEVRSNSLAVEQHLLSQVSIGRIQHF.

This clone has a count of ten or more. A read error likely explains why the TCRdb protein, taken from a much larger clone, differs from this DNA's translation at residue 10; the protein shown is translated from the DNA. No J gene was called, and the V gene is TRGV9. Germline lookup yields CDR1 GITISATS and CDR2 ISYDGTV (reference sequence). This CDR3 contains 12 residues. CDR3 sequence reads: CALWEVFNKELF. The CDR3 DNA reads TGTGCCTTGTGGGAGGTCTTTAATAAGGAACTCTTT.

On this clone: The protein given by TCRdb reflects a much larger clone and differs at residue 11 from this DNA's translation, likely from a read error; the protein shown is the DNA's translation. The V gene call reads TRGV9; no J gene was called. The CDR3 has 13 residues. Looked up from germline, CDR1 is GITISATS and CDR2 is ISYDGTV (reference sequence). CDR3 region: CALWEVHRYKELF. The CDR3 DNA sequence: TGTGCCTTGTGGGAGGTGCACCGGTATAAGGAACTCTTT.

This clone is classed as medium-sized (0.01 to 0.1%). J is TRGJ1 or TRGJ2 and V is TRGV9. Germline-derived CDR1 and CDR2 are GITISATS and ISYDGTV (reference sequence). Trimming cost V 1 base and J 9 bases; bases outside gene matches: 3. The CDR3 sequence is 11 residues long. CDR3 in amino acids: CALWEVPKKLF. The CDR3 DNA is TGTGCCTTGTGGGAGGTACCTAAGAAACTCTTT.

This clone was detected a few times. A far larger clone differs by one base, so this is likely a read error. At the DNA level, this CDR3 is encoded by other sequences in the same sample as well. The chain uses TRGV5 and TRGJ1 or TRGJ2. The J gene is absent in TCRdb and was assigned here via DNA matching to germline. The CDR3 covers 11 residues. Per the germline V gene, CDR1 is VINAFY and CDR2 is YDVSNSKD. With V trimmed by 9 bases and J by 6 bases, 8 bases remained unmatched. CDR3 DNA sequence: TGTGCCACCCCATTGTCTTATAAGAAACTCTTT. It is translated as CATPLSYKKLF.

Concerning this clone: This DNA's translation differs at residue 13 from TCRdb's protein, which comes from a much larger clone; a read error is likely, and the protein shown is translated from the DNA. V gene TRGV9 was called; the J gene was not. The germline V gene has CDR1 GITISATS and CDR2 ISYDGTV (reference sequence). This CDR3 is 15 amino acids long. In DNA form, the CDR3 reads TGTGCCTTGTGGGAGGTGCACCCCACTGGTTGGTTCGAGATATTT. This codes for CALWEVHPTGWFEIF.

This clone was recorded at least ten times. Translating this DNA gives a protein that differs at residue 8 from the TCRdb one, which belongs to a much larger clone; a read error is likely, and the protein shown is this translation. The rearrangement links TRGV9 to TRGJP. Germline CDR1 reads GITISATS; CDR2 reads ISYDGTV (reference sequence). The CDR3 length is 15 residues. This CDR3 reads CALWEQEFGKKIKVF. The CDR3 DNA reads TGTGCCTTGTGGGAACAAGAGTTTGGCAAAAAAATCAAGGTATTT.

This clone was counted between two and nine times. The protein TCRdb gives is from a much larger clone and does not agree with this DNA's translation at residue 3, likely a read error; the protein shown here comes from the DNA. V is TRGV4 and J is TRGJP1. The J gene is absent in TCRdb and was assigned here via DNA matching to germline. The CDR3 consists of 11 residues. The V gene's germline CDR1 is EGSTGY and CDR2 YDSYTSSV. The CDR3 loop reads CAIWDGWFKIF. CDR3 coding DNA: TGTGCCATCTGGGACGGTTGGTTCAAGATATTT.

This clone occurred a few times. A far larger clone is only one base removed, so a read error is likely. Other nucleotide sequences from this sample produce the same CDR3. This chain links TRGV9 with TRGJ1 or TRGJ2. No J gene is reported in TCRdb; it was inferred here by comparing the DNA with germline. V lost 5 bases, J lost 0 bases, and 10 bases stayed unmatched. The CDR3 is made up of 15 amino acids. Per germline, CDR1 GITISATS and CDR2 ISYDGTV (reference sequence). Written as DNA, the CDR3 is TGTGCCTTGTGGGTTTTCATATCGAATTATTATAAGAAACTCTTT. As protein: CALWVFISNYYKKLF.

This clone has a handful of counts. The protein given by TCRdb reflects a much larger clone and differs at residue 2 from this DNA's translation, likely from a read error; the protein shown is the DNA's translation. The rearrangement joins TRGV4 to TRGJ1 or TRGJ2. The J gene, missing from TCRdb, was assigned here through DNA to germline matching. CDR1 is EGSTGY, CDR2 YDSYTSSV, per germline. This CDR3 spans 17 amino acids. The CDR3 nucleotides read TGTACCACCTCGGAAGTGAGTAAGAGCGAGAATTATTATAAGAAACTCTTT. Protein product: CTTSEVSKSENYYKKLF.

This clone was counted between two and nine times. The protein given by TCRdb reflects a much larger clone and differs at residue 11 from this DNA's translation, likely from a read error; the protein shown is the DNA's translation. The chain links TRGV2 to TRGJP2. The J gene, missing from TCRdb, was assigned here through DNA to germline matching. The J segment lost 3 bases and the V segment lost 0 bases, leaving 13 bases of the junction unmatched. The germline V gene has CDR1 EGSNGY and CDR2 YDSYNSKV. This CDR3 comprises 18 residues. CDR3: CATWDGLGINGSDWIKTF. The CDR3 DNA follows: TGTGCCACCTGGGACGGGCTCGGAATAAATGGTAGTGATTGGATCAAGACGTTT.